This T cell receptor (beta chain) was obtained from a study of siplizumab effects on memory and regulatory T cells. The study, taken as a whole, reports: The diversity of naive T cells seemed greater than that of memory cells, and their alloresponse contribution seemed major. Under siplizumab, an average approximately 69% of mappable alloreactive CD4+ clones were Treg-derived, compared with approximately 25% in controls.

The length of the CDR3 is 15 residues. Between the trimmed V and J ends, which lost 5 bases and 4 bases, there was a span of 15 bases. CDR1 and CDR2 from the germline V gene are SGHVS and FQNEAQ. TCR templates numbering approximately 94,000 were assayed per sample. Generated by immunoSEQ multiplex PCR, the TCRdb table keeps only in-frame clones and is missing some. The sample holds roughly 68,000 clones, less than 85% seen once. Using three donor pairs, the authors sequenced unstimulated naive, memory, effector memory and TEMRA subsets. Comment on this clone: Its antigen is as yet unknown.

The chain links TRBV7-8 to TRBJ1-5, with D possibly TRBD1 on 6 matching bases. Specimen: memory CD4+ T cells sorted from blood. This TCR came from a human donor in good health. CDR3 residues: CASSVQGHPNQPQHF. The CDR3 DNA sequence: TGTGCCAGCAGCGTTCAGGGACACCCAAATCAGCCCCAGCATTTT.